This T cell receptor (beta chain) appears in the sequencing data of a study of cytomegalovirus exposure and HLA in healthy donors (dated by TCRdb to about 2017). Turning to the overall study: An earlier analysis of roughly 500 of the donors reported approximately 290 Gb of sequence data and some 120 million unique TCR beta sequences from about 200 million T cells. About 300 gigabases of sequencing data and approximately 85 million unique TCR sequences were included in an early release covering several hundred HLA-typed donors. The genetic ancestry cluster associated with self-reported Caucasian donors included 70% to 85% of the roughly 400 genotyped donors. The study was designed to test whether signatures of past pathogen exposure could be identified by cataloging public T cell receptors. Using immunosequencing, the study profiled T cell repertoires from about 610 subjects and related those repertoires to cytomegalovirus serostatus. In addition to the first cohort of roughly 700 subjects, a separate validation cohort of 120 different subjects was used. The study combined high-throughput TCR immunosequencing, statistical association of individual TCRs with disease status, and machine learning to predict cytomegalovirus infection status. A later analysis re-examined previously published TCR beta repertoires from over 500 donors and added high-resolution HLA genotyping to investigate patterns of TCR occurrence. The later analysis used no new phenotypic data to find candidate immune exposures, relying instead on TCR beta sequences and their occurrence across donors. To decide whether each TCR beta V gene segment behaved as functional or pseudogenic, an earlier analysis of some 600 of the donors relied on high-throughput TCR beta sequencing. Donor age, sex, ethnicity and CMV serostatus were collected together with the repertoire data. In a later genetic analysis, genome-wide SNP genotypes for about 60% of the 666 donors were used, and that subset was treated as a discovery cohort. All discovery cohort repertoires had been generated using a single sequencing platform. Both class I and class II loci were covered by HLA typing, at four-digit resolution. Typing coverage differed by locus: A, B, C, DRB1 and DQB1 were typed in roughly 620-630 donors, DQA1 in about 550, DPA1 in around 580, and DPB1 in 450 to 480. Five DR-DQ haplotypes were handled as single units for association and clustering, since linkage in the cohort was strong. On average, 235,054 unique TCR beta nucleotide sequences were sequenced per donor among 300 to 500 genotyped donors of the cohort, with about 17% of those sequences being non-productive.

The library was obtained by the immunoSEQ multiplex PCR assay. For the multiplex PCR, a mixture combining 60 forward primers for TCR Vbeta segments and 13 reverse primers for TCR Jbeta segments was used. Amplification of the CDR3 region of rearranged TCR beta genes was performed with a multiplex PCR assay on genomic DNA. The Illumina HiSeq System was used to sequence the amplified TCR beta libraries as 87-base-pair reads. As for the authors' bioinformatics: A later analysis counted approximately 74 million unique TCR beta chains across the 500 to 850 repertoires, and about 10 million of these chains were shared by at least two donors. A nearest-neighbor algorithm error-corrected the raw reads and collapsed the reads into unique sequences, merging closely related sequences to remove PCR and sequencing errors. V, D and J gene segments were assigned by aligning CDR3 sequences to IMGT reference sequences. For a sequence to be retained, a match of at least six nucleotides to both a V gene segment and a J gene segment was required. A rearrangement counted as productive if the CDR3 had no stop codons and remained in frame with V and J, and every other rearrangement counted as non-productive. CDR3 was defined according to IMGT convention as the region running from the second conserved V-encoded cysteine to the conserved J-encoded phenylalanine. The earlier analysis of about 570 of the donors excluded any sequence lacking an unambiguous match to a single V gene segment. An earlier analysis of some 610 of the donors called V segments functional above 56.7% productive rearrangements and segregating when the between-donor standard deviation exceeded 5%. To diagnose cytomegalovirus status from the catalog of TCR beta chain sequences, a statistical classification framework was built. V and J gene assignment, in a later analysis, came from comparing TCR nucleotide sequences with IMGT/GENE-DB human TR gene sequences. The TCRdist pipeline was used in a later analysis to assign CDR3 sequences and most-parsimonious VDJ recombination scenarios. In a later analysis, each TCR beta chain was defined by its CDR3 amino acid sequence together with its V-gene family, and reads without a unique V-gene family were excluded. In a later analysis, approximately 590 highly shared, low-generation-probability nucleotide sequences were removed to address suspected cross-contamination and a sequencing artifact. For each public chain, a later analysis derived a clonal expansion index from normalized ranks of inferred template counts within each repertoire. In a later analysis, generation probabilities were computed with a VDJ recombination model fitted to out-of-frame rearrangements, and the resulting probabilities were checked against IGoR. In a later analysis, TCR-TCR, TCR-HLA and TCR-CMV co-occurrence was scored with hypergeometric tests, and a repertoire-size bias correction was applied to TCR pairs. To estimate false discovery rates, a later analysis permuted the HLA or CMV assignments 20 times. In a later analysis, co-occurring TCRs were grouped with DBSCAN, and TCRdist sequence similarity was added when clustering was performed within HLA-allele-positive subsets. Repertoires with fewer than 30,000 or more than 120,000 public chains, plus five repertoires with anomalous nucleotide sharing, were excluded from co-occurrence clustering. TCRdb provides this immuneACCESS table in a form limited to in-frame rearrangements. Some clones are lacking; in checked studies, under half of them reflect an unresolved V gene, and why the rest are absent is not known. V and J calls and clone size are copied from that table; D and trimming were computed from the DNA. Across this sample there are about 150,000 clones, with roughly four fifths seen only once. The ten largest clones add up to around 1.4% of the sample.

The cohort comprised several hundred healthy bone marrow donors. At the time of sampling, all cohort members were nominally healthy, though unrecorded immune exposures were likely present. The donor was CMV seronegative and was included in the group of about 350 seronegative cohort members. A peripheral blood sample was collected from each donor, and TCR beta sequencing was performed on peripheral blood mononuclear cells. Genomic DNA extraction from the blood cell samples was performed with the Qiagen DNeasy Blood Extraction Kit. Notes on this clone: Its antigen is currently not known. Base quality data are lacking; no much larger clone is found one base away.

Overall study outcomes, separate from this receptor: While some public TCRs were present in many individuals, most TCR sequences turned up only very rarely across donors. The classifier was reported to diagnose cytomegalovirus status with high specificity and sensitivity in both the original cohort and the validation cohort. In this cohort, only TCR beta chains were sequenced, and detectable features were limited by the absence of alpha or paired-chain data. V-gene and J-gene trimming of TCR beta chains was associated with a missense DCLRE1C variant in a later genetic analysis, and the association was replicated in an independent cohort. The 87-base-pair reads could not distinguish some IMGT-functional V segments, including TRBV6-2 and TRBV6-3, so those segments were excluded. In a later analysis, HLA-associated TCR beta chains were found to be more clonally expanded and to have lower generation probabilities than equally common non-associated chains. In a later genetic analysis, fewer N-insertions in productive TCRs were reported among donors in an Asian-associated ancestry cluster than the roughly 700-donor mean. In a later analysis, TCR association rates were found to vary across HLA loci, with the most associated TCRs seen for DRB1 alleles and the fewest for HLA-C alleles. Immune exposure information for the cohort was limited to CMV serostatus. A cluster of highly shared sequence variants was judged likely to be a technical artifact of the sequencing pipeline. In an earlier analysis of more than 500 of the donors, most TCR beta V segments appeared in productive rearrangements about 90% or about 30% of the time, broadly matching IMGT annotations. Sequencing depth was assumed to be roughly uniform across donors in the presence/absence analyses, though that assumption may not hold. In vitro tests confirmed that a few of the cytomegalovirus-associated TCR beta chains recognize cytomegalovirus antigens. Linkage disequilibrium might explain the correlated functional status among segregating V segments, but an unknown experimental factor could not be ruled out. Because HLA typing was missing for some donors at each locus, association tests included only the typed subset. Because counts were too low, seventeen rarely observed V segments, including chromosome 9 orphons, were excluded from the earlier analysis of several hundred of the donors. Strong co-occurrence of HLA alleles, especially DR and DQ, made assigning TCR associations to individual alleles difficult. A further reported finding was that TCR beta sequences accurately predicted the HLA-A and HLA-B alleles for most subjects in the first cohort. Most CMV-associated TCR beta chains appeared to be HLA-restricted in a later analysis, and the HLA associations seemed to be driven largely by CMV exposure. Several of the top co-occurrence clusters appeared to be linked to parvovirus B19, influenza, CMV and Epstein-Barr virus, according to a later analysis. A total of around 150 TCR beta chains were listed by the study as associated with cytomegalovirus. At a false discovery rate of 0.05, a later analysis linked some 17,000 TCR beta sequences to specific HLA alleles. The authors suggested that the approach could potentially be generalized to other disease states and immunological phenotypes.

The CDR3 holds 15 amino acids from the cysteine to the phenylalanine. The CDR3 DNA has 45 bases and is translated from base 1. The germline V gene (reference sequence) supplies CDR1 GTSNPN and CDR2 SVGIG. V ends up 1 base short and J 5 bases short, with an unmatched junction base count of 1. The source is a man between 18 and 29 years old in good health and CMV-seronegative. The chain is assembled from TRBV30 and TRBJ2-1; the central 14 bases match TRBD2. Sequenced input: PBMCs. DNA sequence: TGTGCCTGGAGTGCGGGACTAGCGGGAGACAATGAGCAGTTCTTC. Translated, it gives CAWSAGLAGDNEQFF.